This T cell receptor (beta chain) was retrieved from a study of T-cell reconstitution after alpha-beta-depleted transplantation in children. The TCRbeta library incorporated unique molecular identifiers. TCRdb reanalysed the PCR reads using MiXCR and keeps one entry per CDR3 protein. Altogether some 200,000 distinct CDR3 sequences are present, 13% to 15% being singletons, with the ten largest covering 13%. This clonotype was counted many times. Here the sequenced sample was PBMCs from the stem cell graft donor, taken from the stem cell graft. The TCR was taken from a human donor who donated a stem cell graft to a child with acute lymphoblastic leukemia.

The CDR3 sequence is CSAGSAGTSGVEQFF. The CDR3, as DNA: TGCAGTGCCGGAAGCGCGGGGACTAGCGGGGTTGAGCAGTTCTTC. The chain has TRBV20-1 and TRBJ2-1; TRBD2 matches at 13 bases. The length of the CDR3 is 15 residues. V lost 6 bases, J lost 9 bases, and 11 bases stayed unmatched. CDR1 is DFQATT and CDR2 is SNEGSKA in the germline V gene (reference sequence).